The TCR beta chain described here comes from a study of blood T cell repertoires in COVID-19. Study at large: Sources were T cells, B-cell-depleted T cells, or PBMCs; the material itself was cDNA or gDNA.

Per the original data handling: Amplification with reference gene primers provided the estimates of nucleated cell counts. The protocol was immunoSEQ multiplex PCR, while the TCRdb copy is restricted to in-frame clones and leaves out a portion. Clonal size and the V and J genes are those of that table, whereas D and trimming came from the DNA. Of 200,000 to 250,000 clones in the sample, 90% were seen once. This CDR3 comprises 17 residues. Germline V gene lookup returns CDR1 KGHDR and CDR2 SFDVKD. Comment on this clone: The junction shows a germline mismatch at one end, possibly a read error.

Participants' own reports of clinical history determined their cohort assignment. The sequencing input was PBMCs or T cells enriched from blood (not recorded which). V is TRBV24-1 and J is TRBJ2-2; 10 positions agree with TRBD1. The clonotype originates from a man aged 50-59 years who had been exposed to COVID-19. In nucleotides, the CDR3 is TGTGCCACCAGTGATTGGGCCCTGACAGGGGGCACCAGGGAGCTGTTTTTT. It specifies CATSDWALTGGTRELFF.